These 4 T cell receptor beta chains came from one sample sequenced in a study of vaccination and CD4 T cells after COVID-19. The Oncomine TCR Beta short-read assay was applied to DNA of cultured CD4+ T cells. TCRdb used MiXCR to reprocess the PCR reads, holding one entry per CDR3 protein. The sample gives over 2,000 distinct CDR3 sequences, about 46% of which show up once; over 55% is in the top ten. The antigens these receptors bind are not known. This sample's treatment: approximately 11-day PBMC culture with coronavirus spike peptide pools or control peptides (ViraFEST assay). Gathering of the CD4+ T cells, from the unexposed donor, took place before the COVID-19 pandemic (2011-2018). Sequencing was done on a sample of CD4+ T cells from blood, cultured in vitro. Source of these receptors: a human donor in good health.

The chain employs TRBV19 and TRBJ2-2; D not resolved. Trimming stripped 9 bases from V and 3 bases from J, with 8 bases between. The length of the CDR3 is 12 residues. Germline V gene sequence: CDR1 LNHDA, CDR2 SQIVND (reference sequence). CDR3 residues: CASSGDTGELFF. The CDR3 DNA follows: TGTGCCAGCTCGGGCGACACCGGGGAGCTGTTTTTT.

The chain links TRBV28 to TRBJ2-5, with 13 bases fitting TRBD2. Trimming cost V 4 bases and J 4 bases; bases outside gene matches: 12. Germline assignment: CDR1 MDHEN and CDR2 SYDVKM. CDR3 length: 18 amino acids. CDR3 protein: CASSSLGLAGVGGETQYF. For the CDR3, the DNA is TGTGCCAGCAGTTCCCTAGGACTAGCGGGAGTAGGAGGAGAGACCCAGTACTTC.

The CDR3 nucleotides are TGCGCCAGCAGCTTCGCCAGGGATTTAGCAGATACGCAGTATTTT. Amino acid sequence: CASSFARDLADTQYF. The J gene is TRBJ2-3, the V gene TRBV5-1; D may be TRBD1 (5 bases). The CDR3 sequence is 15 residues long. V lost 2 bases and J 4 bases, leaving 14 bases between the germline ends. Germline V gene lookup returns CDR1 SGHRS and CDR2 YFSETQ.

This CDR3 reads CASRLEAGDEQYF. The CDR3 DNA reads TGTGCCAGCCGACTGGAAGCGGGGGACGAGCAGTACTTC. The gene calls are TRBV11-2 and TRBJ2-7; 8 bases map to TRBD2. CDR3 size: 13 residues. The trim removed 8 bases at V and 5 bases at J, leaving 8 bases unmatched. Germline assignment: CDR1 SGHAT and CDR2 FQNNGV.